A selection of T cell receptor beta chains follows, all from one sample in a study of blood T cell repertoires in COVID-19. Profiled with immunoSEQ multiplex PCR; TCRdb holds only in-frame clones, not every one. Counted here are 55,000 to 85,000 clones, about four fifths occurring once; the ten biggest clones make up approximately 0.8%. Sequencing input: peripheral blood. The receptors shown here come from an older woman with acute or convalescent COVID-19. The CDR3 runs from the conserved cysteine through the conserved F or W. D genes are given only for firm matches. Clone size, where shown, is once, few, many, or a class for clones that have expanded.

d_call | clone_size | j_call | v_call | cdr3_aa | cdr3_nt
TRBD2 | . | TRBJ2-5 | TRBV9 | CASSAGLGETQYF | TGTGCCAGCAGCGCGGGACTAGGGGAGACCCAGTACTTC
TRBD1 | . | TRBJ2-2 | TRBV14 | CASSLDRVTGELFF | TGTGCCAGCAGCCTCGACAGGGTCACCGGGGAGCTGTTTTTT
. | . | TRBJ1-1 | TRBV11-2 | CASSFSGSNTEAFF | TGTGCCAGCAGCTTCTCGGGGTCGAACACTGAAGCTTTCTTT
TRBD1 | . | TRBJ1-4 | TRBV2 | CASRGDRGNEKLFF | TGTGCCAGCAGGGGGGACAGGGGGAATGAAAAACTGTTTTTT
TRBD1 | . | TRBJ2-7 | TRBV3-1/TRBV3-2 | CASSPFGTGIINEQYF | TGTGCCAGCAGCCCGTTTGGGACAGGGATAATCAACGAGCAGTACTTC
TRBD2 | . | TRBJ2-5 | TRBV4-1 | CASSQDPGGQETQYF | TGCGCCAGCAGCCAAGATCCGGGAGGTCAAGAGACCCAGTACTTC
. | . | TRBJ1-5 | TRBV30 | CAWSLGGNQPQHF | TGTGCCTGGAGCCTGGGAGGGAATCAGCCCCAGCATTTT
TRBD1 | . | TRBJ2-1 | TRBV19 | CASSTTGGRGEQFF | TGTGCCAGTAGTACCACAGGGGGGCGGGGTGAGCAGTTCTTC
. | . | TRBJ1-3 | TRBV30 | CAWSVWDIGSGNTIYF | TGTGCCTGGAGTGTATGGGACATCGGCTCTGGAAACACCATATATTTT
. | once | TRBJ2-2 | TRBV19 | CASSIWTDFLTNTGELFF | TGTGCCAGTAGTATCTGGACAGACTTCCTAACGAACACCGGGGAGCTGTTTTTT
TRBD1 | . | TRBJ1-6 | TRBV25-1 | CARGKYRGVRSYNSPLHF | TGTGCCAGAGGAAAATACAGGGGAGTAAGGTCCTATAATTCACCCCTCCACTTT
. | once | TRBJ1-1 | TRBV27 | CASSSGGPQNTEAFF | TGTGCCAGCAGTTCGGGAGGACCGCAGAACACTGAAGCTTTCTTT
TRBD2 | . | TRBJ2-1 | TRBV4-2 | CASSHTSGVYNEQFF | TGTGCCAGCAGCCACACTAGCGGGGTATACAATGAGCAGTTCTTC
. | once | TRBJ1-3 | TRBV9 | CASSVAGLGNTIYF | TGTGCCAGCAGCGTAGCAGGGTTAGGAAACACCATATATTTT
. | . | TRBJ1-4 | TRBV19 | CASSISATNEKLFF | TGTGCCAGTAGTATATCTGCAACTAATGAAAAACTGTTTTTT
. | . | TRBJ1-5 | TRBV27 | CASSLGAAVNNQPQHF | TGTGCCAGCAGTTTGGGGGCGGCTGTGAACAATCAGCCCCAGCATTTT
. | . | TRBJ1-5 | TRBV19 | CASSIDGRGNQPQHF | TGTGCCAGTAGTATAGATGGCAGGGGAAATCAGCCCCAGCATTTT
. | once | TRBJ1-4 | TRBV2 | CACSADYNEKLFF | TGTGCCTGCAGCGCAGATTATAATGAAAAACTGTTTTTT
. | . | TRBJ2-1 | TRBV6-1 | CASSENMEGQLNEQFF | TGTGCCAGCAGTGAAAACATGGAGGGACAGTTGAATGAGCAGTTCTTC
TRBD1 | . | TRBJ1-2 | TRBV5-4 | CASSSRTGDENTF | TGTGCCAGCAGCTCCAGGACAGGGGATGAGAACACCTTC
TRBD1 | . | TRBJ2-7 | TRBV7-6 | CASSSIRDRRPYEQYF | TGTGCCAGCAGCTCTATCCGGGACAGGCGCCCCTACGAGCAGTACTTC
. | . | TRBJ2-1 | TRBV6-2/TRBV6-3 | CASSYVGEKQFF | TGTGCCAGCAGTTACGTCGGAGAGAAGCAGTTCTTC
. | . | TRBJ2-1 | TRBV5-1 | CASSVVSGPNEQFF | TGCGCCAGCAGCGTAGTTAGCGGACCCAATGAGCAGTTCTTC
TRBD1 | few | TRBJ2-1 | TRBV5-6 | CASSPGQGSYNEQFF | TGTGCCAGCAGCCCGGGACAGGGATCCTACAATGAGCAGTTCTTC
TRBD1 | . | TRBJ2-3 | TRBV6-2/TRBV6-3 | CASSYSSRDSSSTDTQYF | TGTGCCAGCAGTTACTCGTCGAGGGACAGTTCTAGCACAGATACGCAGTATTTT
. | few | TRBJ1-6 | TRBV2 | CASSEVTVGALHF | TGTGCCAGCAGTGAAGTCACCGTGGGAGCCCTCCACTTT